This TCR beta chain is drawn from a study of cytomegalovirus exposure and HLA in healthy donors. On the study more broadly: HLA-typed donors contributed around 85 million unique TCRs, which were held in an early data release.

A multiplex PCR was run with 60 Vbeta primers and 13 Jbeta primers. TCRdb keeps only in-frame clones here, not all; method: immunoSEQ multiplex PCR. Seen here are some 120,000 clones, 81% observed once, and the top ten hold around 2.3%. This clone was detected only once. Trimming stripped 4 bases from V and 2 bases from J, with 6 bases between. The CDR3 has 13 amino acids. Germline CDR1 LNHDA, CDR2 SQIVND (reference sequence). The sequenced sample was PBMCs. This chain links TRBV19 with TRBJ1-3; D gene unclear. This sequence originates from a woman between 40 and 50 years old in good health and CMV-seronegative. The CDR3, as DNA: TGTGCCAGTAGTAACGCGGCTGGAAACACCATATATTTT. Translating it yields CASSNAAGNTIYF. Together with reference TRBV19 and TRBJ1-3, the CDR3 gives the full variable domain: DGGITQSPKYLFRKEGQNVTLSCEQNLNHDAMYWYRQDPGQGLRLIYYSQIVNDFQKGDIAEGYSVSREKKESFPLTVTSAQKNPTAFYLCASSNAAGNTIYFGEGSWLTVV.